This entry describes one T cell receptor beta chain. This entry belongs to a study of cytomegalovirus exposure and HLA in healthy donors. Across the study: Per a later analysis, the roughly 670 first-cohort and 120 or so validation repertoires shared one platform.

TCRdb's table, derived via immunoSEQ multiplex PCR, lists solely in-frame clones and lacks some. The data show 110,000 or so clones, about 85% seen once. V was cut by 0 bases and J by 12 bases, with 17 bases left in between. This CDR3 comprises 13 residues. CDR1 is SQVTM and CDR2 is ANQGSEA in the germline V gene. Separate from the approximately 600-subject first cohort was the 120-subject validation cohort, to which the donors belonged. This sequence was found in a woman in her late teens or twenties in good health and CMV-seronegative. Sequenced input: PBMCs. The chain links TRBV29-1 to TRBJ1-2; possibly TRBD1 for D (6 bases). This chain's CDR3 is CSVEDRGGARHTF. The CDR3 nucleotides read TGCAGCGTTGAAGATCGCGGGGGCGCACGACACACCTTC.